This T cell receptor beta chain comes out of a study of blood T cell repertoires in COVID-19. There are 15 residues in the CDR3. Germline V CDR1 and CDR2: SNHLY, FYNNEI. V gave up 4 bases and J gave up 5 bases; unmatched junction bases: 8. TCRdb's table, derived via immunoSEQ multiplex PCR, lists solely in-frame clones and lacks some. The table shows 500,000 to 600,000 clones, with approximately 91% occurring only once. V and J are TRBV2 and TRBJ2-1; TRBD1 matches 7 bases. Sequenced sample: peripheral blood. The receptor was derived from a woman aged 45-65 years with COVID-19, enrolled during active disease. This CDR3 is CASSVRGGENNEQFF. The CDR3 DNA reads as TGTGCCAGCAGTGTTCGAGGGGGCGAAAACAATGAGCAGTTCTTC. The full variable domain, its missing parts supplied by reference TRBV2 and TRBJ2-1, is EPEVTQTPSHQVTQMGQEVILRCVPISNHLYFYWYRQILGQKVEFLVSFYNNEISEKSEIFDDQFSVERPDGSNFTLKIRSTKLEDSAMYFCASSVRGGENNEQFFGPGTRLTVL.